Only a few counts were recorded for the clone carrying this TCR beta chain. TCRdb reanalysed the 5' RACE reads using MiXCR and keeps one entry per CDR3 protein. Of over 300,000 distinct CDR3 sequences listed, around 7% are singletons. This sample is drawn from a study of T cells after yellow fever vaccination. Study at large: Those fractions that held only low numbers of cells were prepared using the SMART-Seq v4 Ultra Low Input RNA kit.

In germline, CDR1 is LGHNA, CDR2 YSLEER. The CDR3 extends over 19 amino acids. Between the trimmed V and J ends, which lost 2 bases and 1 base, there was a span of 22 bases. V is TRBV4-3 and J is TRBJ2-3; D is possibly TRBD2 (6 bases). This material consisted of PBMCs, taken roughly seven weeks after the first yellow fever vaccination. The receptor was derived from a man aged 18 to 29 who received the YFV17D yellow fever vaccine. The CDR3 DNA reads as TGCGCCAGCAGCCAAACCTGGGGCGGGGCTCCTGCCCGCACAGATACGCAGTATTTT. Protein sequence: CASSQTWGGAPARTDTQYF.